The rows below give T cell receptor beta chains drawn from one sample of a study of Ad26.COV2.S vaccination and SARS-CoV-2 variants. TCRdb's copy holds only in-frame clones and misses some; the assay was immunoSEQ multiplex PCR. Among 300,000 to 350,000 clones listed, around 84% were seen once. Sequencing was performed on peripheral blood, taken in a trial of Ad26.COV2.S vaccine versus placebo. All receptors come from a person aged 18 to 65 who received the Ad26.COV2.S COVID-19 vaccine or a placebo. The CDR3 runs from the conserved cysteine through the conserved F or W. Fields, in order: CDR3 length, V gene, J gene, CDR3 protein.

cdr3_length: 14; v_call: TRBV11-3; j_call: TRBJ1-1; cdr3_aa: CASSQTGKGTEAFF
cdr3_length: 16; v_call: TRBV18; j_call: TRBJ2-3; cdr3_aa: CASSRQGGGSTDTQYF
cdr3_length: 15; v_call: TRBV7-9; j_call: TRBJ1-1; cdr3_aa: CASSRPGQRRTEAFF
cdr3_length: 14; v_call: TRBV28; j_call: TRBJ1-6; cdr3_aa: CASIKGGANSPLHF
cdr3_length: 12; v_call: TRBV7-2; j_call: TRBJ2-7; cdr3_aa: CASSRGADEQYF
cdr3_length: 16; v_call: TRBV5-1; j_call: TRBJ2-1; cdr3_aa: CASSLDLAGARNEQFF
cdr3_length: 14; v_call: TRBV7-6; j_call: TRBJ2-5; cdr3_aa: CASSIRDRGETQYF
cdr3_length: 15; v_call: TRBV4-1; j_call: TRBJ1-3; cdr3_aa: CASSQGGGFGNTIYF
cdr3_length: 12; v_call: TRBV6-6; j_call: TRBJ1-2; cdr3_aa: CASRPQGGGYTF
cdr3_length: 17; v_call: TRBV5-8; j_call: TRBJ2-3; cdr3_aa: CASSLGTSGGLLDTQYF
cdr3_length: 16; v_call: TRBV7-9; j_call: TRBJ2-3; cdr3_aa: CASSQNRGGGTDTQYF
cdr3_length: 15; v_call: TRBV19; j_call: TRBJ1-6; cdr3_aa: CASSIGTEDNSPLHF
cdr3_length: 16; v_call: TRBV6-1; j_call: TRBJ2-2; cdr3_aa: CASREQGALTTGELFF
cdr3_length: 16; v_call: TRBV30; j_call: TRBJ2-7; cdr3_aa: CAWSRTGQGLPYEQYF
cdr3_length: 13; v_call: TRBV9; j_call: TRBJ1-3; cdr3_aa: CASSPPRGNTIYF
cdr3_length: 15; v_call: TRBV5-1; j_call: TRBJ1-2; cdr3_aa: CASSMGDDRLYGYTF
cdr3_length: 16; v_call: TRBV4-3; j_call: TRBJ2-5; cdr3_aa: CASSQETRSIGETQYF
cdr3_length: 13; v_call: TRBV6-2/TRBV6-3; j_call: TRBJ1-1; cdr3_aa: CASSWTVNTEAFF
cdr3_length: 13; v_call: TRBV6-2/TRBV6-3; j_call: TRBJ2-3; cdr3_aa: CASSYAETDTQYF
cdr3_length: 13; v_call: TRBV12-3/TRBV12-4; j_call: TRBJ1-1; cdr3_aa: CASTGSQNTEAFF
cdr3_length: 14; v_call: TRBV7-2; j_call: TRBJ1-1; cdr3_aa: CASSLGGQNTEAFF
cdr3_length: 13; v_call: TRBV15; j_call: TRBJ1-1; cdr3_aa: CATSRELGREAFF
cdr3_length: 11; v_call: TRBV10-3; j_call: TRBJ2-1; cdr3_aa: CAILATDEQFF
cdr3_length: 18; v_call: TRBV7-9; j_call: TRBJ1-3; cdr3_aa: CASSLDPRQGRSGNTIYF
cdr3_length: 17; v_call: TRBV5-5; j_call: TRBJ1-3; cdr3_aa: CASSLVLAGRSGNTIYF
cdr3_length: 13; v_call: TRBV29-1; j_call: TRBJ2-5; cdr3_aa: CSARLAGGETQYF
cdr3_length: 16; v_call: TRBV6-5; j_call: TRBJ1-1; cdr3_aa: CASSYSFRNGNTEAFF
cdr3_length: 14; v_call: TRBV6-2/TRBV6-3; j_call: TRBJ1-6; cdr3_aa: CASRPTHFDSPLHF
cdr3_length: 14; v_call: TRBV21-1; j_call: TRBJ2-7; cdr3_aa: CASSKKVRDYEQYF
cdr3_length: 15; v_call: TRBV7-9; j_call: TRBJ2-1; cdr3_aa: CASSLISGGNNEQFF
cdr3_length: 14; v_call: TRBV25-1; j_call: TRBJ2-2; cdr3_aa: CASQGTGVTGELFF
cdr3_length: 20; v_call: TRBV7-7; j_call: TRBJ2-4; cdr3_aa: CASSPTPGRNDEVAKNIQYF
cdr3_length: 13; v_call: TRBV5-4; j_call: TRBJ1-2; cdr3_aa: CASRSQEDYGYTF
cdr3_length: 13; v_call: TRBV14; j_call: TRBJ2-3; cdr3_aa: CASSRDLTDTQYF
cdr3_length: 15; v_call: TRBV5-6; j_call: TRBJ1-2; cdr3_aa: CASSLGNRGLWGYTF
cdr3_length: 15; v_call: TRBV9; j_call: TRBJ1-4; cdr3_aa: CASSVGGLTNEKLFF
cdr3_length: 15; v_call: TRBV7-9; j_call: TRBJ1-4; cdr3_aa: CASSLGAVGGQKLFF
cdr3_length: 15; v_call: TRBV6-1; j_call: TRBJ1-3; cdr3_aa: CASSETGVSGNTIYF
cdr3_length: 18; v_call: TRBV6-1; j_call: TRBJ1-2; cdr3_aa: CASSERLFRGRVEDGYTF
cdr3_length: 14; v_call: TRBV19; j_call: TRBJ1-4; cdr3_aa: CASTSRGNNEKLFF
cdr3_length: 18; v_call: TRBV4-1; j_call: TRBJ1-2; cdr3_aa: CASSQVIALGSANYGYTF
cdr3_length: 15; v_call: TRBV3-1/TRBV3-2; j_call: TRBJ2-5; cdr3_aa: CASSQDLGQWETQYF
cdr3_length: 13; v_call: TRBV5-4; j_call: TRBJ1-2; cdr3_aa: CASSPDSSYGYTF
cdr3_length: 13; v_call: TRBV29-1; j_call: TRBJ1-2; cdr3_aa: CSVVDRGSYGYTF
cdr3_length: 12; v_call: TRBV18; j_call: TRBJ1-2; cdr3_aa: CASSDGGYGYTF
cdr3_length: 17; v_call: TRBV15; j_call: TRBJ1-5; cdr3_aa: CATSRGDRGGRNQPQHF
cdr3_length: 15; v_call: TRBV29-1; j_call: TRBJ2-3; cdr3_aa: CSVESGLVSKDTQYF
cdr3_length: 14; v_call: TRBV6-6; j_call: TRBJ1-1; cdr3_aa: CASSYSGQGSEAFF
cdr3_length: 15; v_call: TRBV5-4; j_call: TRBJ1-1; cdr3_aa: CASSTTGTGNTEAFF
cdr3_length: 14; v_call: TRBV5-1; j_call: TRBJ2-3; cdr3_aa: CASSLTDSTDTQYF
cdr3_length: 14; v_call: TRBV4-3; j_call: TRBJ1-6; cdr3_aa: CASSQETTNRVLHF